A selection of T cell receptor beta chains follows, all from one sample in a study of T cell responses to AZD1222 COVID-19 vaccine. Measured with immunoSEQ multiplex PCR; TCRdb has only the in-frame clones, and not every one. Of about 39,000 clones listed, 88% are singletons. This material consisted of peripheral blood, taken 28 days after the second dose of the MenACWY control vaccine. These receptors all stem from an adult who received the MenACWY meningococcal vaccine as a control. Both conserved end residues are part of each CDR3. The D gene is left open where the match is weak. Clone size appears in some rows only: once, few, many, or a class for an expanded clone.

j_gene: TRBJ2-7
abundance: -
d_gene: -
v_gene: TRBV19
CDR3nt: TGTGCCACCCGGGGCACCTACGAGCAGTACTTC
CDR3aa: CATRGTYEQYF

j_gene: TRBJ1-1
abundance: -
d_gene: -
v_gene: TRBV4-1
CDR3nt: TGCGCCAGCAGCCACGAAAGGACAGTAGACACTGAAGCTTTCTTT
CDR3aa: CASSHERTVDTEAFF

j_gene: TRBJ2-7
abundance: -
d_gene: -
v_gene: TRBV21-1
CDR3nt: TGTGCCAGCAGCAAAGTTACCCTCATACAGGGACTAGCGAGCTACGAGCAGTACTTC
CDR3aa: CASSKVTLIQGLASYEQYF

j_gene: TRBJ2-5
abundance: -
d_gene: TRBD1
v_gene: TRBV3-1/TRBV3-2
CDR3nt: TGTGCCAGCAGCCTCAGGGGGACCGGTGAGACCCAGTACTTC
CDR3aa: CASSLRGTGETQYF

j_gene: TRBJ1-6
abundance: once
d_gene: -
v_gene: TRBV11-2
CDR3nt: TGTGCCAGCAGCTACGGGTTCACAGGGCTTGGTAATTCACCCCTCCACTTT
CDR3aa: CASSYGFTGLGNSPLHF

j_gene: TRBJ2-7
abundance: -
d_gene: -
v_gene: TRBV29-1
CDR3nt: TGCAGCGTTGCGAAACTGGGCAGGGGGGCCTACGAGCAGTACTTC
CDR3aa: CSVAKLGRGAYEQYF

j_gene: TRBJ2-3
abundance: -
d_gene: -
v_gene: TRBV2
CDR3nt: TGTGCCAGCAGTGAAGCGTTCGGGATTATTATGACAGATACGCAGTATTTT
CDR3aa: CASSEAFGIIMTDTQYF

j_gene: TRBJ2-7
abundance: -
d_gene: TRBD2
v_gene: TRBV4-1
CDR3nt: TGCGCCAGCAGCCAAGGACTAGCGGGACAGTACGAGCAGTACTTC
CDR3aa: CASSQGLAGQYEQYF

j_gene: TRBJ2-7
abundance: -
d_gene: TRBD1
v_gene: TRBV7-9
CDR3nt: TGTGCCAGCAGTCAAACTACAGGGGTTGGACTCTACGAGCAGTACTTC
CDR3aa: CASSQTTGVGLYEQYF

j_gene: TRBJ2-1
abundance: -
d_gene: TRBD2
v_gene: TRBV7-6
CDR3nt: TGTGCCAGCACCCATCCCCTTTCTAGCGGAACAGACAATGAGCAGTTCTTC
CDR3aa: CASTHPLSSGTDNEQFF

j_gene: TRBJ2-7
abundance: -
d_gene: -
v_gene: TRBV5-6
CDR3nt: TGTGCCAGCAGGCCTACCCTAAGCGGAAGCTCCTACGAGCAGTACTTC
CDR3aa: CASRPTLSGSSYEQYF

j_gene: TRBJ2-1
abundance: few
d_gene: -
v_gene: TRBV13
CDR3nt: TGTGCCAGCGGGGGAGATGGGCGAAACGACAATGAGCAGTTCTTC
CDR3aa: CASGGDGRNDNEQFF

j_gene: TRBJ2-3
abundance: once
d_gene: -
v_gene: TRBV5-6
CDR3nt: TGTGCCAGCAGCTATGGGACTCCTTACACAGATACGCAGTATTTT
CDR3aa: CASSYGTPYTDTQYF

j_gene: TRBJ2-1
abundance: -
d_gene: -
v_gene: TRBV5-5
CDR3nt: TGTGCCAGCAGCTTGGCCGCGGGGCAGACCTCGAGCTCCTACAATGAGCAGTTCTTC
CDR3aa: CASSLAAGQTSSSYNEQFF

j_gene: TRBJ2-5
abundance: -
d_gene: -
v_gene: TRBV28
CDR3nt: TGTGCCAGCGGGGGAGGTGGGCCACTAAGCGGGACCCAGTACTTC
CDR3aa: CASGGGGPLSGTQYF

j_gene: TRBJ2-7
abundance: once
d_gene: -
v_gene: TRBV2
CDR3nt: TGTGCCAGCGGCAGTGGGGGACCCTCCTACGAGCAGTACTTC
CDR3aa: CASGSGGPSYEQYF

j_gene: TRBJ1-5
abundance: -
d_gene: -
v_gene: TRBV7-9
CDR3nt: TGTGCCAGCAGCTTAGACTACGGTAGCAATCAGCCCCAGCATTTT
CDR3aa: CASSLDYGSNQPQHF

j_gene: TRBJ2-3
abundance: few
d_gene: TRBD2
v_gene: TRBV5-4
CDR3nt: TGTGCCAGCAGCTTGGCCAAGCTAGCGGGGGCGGATACGCAGTATTTT
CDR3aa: CASSLAKLAGADTQYF

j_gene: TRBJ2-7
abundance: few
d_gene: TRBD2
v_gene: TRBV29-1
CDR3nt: TGCAGCGTTGAAGGGACCCCGGGCCTAGCGGGTTCCTCCTACGAGCAGTACTTC
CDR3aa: CSVEGTPGLAGSSYEQYF

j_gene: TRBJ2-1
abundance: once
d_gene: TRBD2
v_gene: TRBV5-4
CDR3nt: TGTGCCAGCAGACTCGAGACTAGCCCGGCTCAGTTCTTC
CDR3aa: CASRLETSPAQFF

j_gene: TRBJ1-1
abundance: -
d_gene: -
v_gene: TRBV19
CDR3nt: TGTGCCAGTAGTATAGGGATCGACCCTGCCCCCACTGAAGCTTTCTTT
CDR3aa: CASSIGIDPAPTEAFF

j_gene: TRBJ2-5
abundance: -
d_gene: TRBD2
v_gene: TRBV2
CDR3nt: TGTGCCAGCAGTGAAGCTAGGGCTAGCGGTGAACAAGAGACCCAGTACTTC
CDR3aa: CASSEARASGEQETQYF

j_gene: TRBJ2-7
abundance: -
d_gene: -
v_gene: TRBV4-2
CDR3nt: TGTGCCAGCAGCCAAGATAGTAACAGGTTGATGGAGCAGTACTTC
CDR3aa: CASSQDSNRLMEQYF

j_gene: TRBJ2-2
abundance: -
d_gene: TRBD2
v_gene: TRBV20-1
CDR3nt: TGCAGTGCTAGTAGCGGGAGGACGGGCGGGGAGCTGTTTTTT
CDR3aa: CSASSGRTGGELFF

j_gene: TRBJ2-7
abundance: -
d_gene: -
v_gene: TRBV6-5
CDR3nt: TGTGCCAGCAGTTATGACGACGGGGGCGAGCAGTACTTC
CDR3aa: CASSYDDGGEQYF

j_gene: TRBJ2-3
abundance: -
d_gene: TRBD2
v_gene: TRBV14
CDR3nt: TGTGCCAGCAGCCAAGAACTAGCGGGAGGTCCCTTCACAGATACGCAGTATTTT
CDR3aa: CASSQELAGGPFTDTQYF

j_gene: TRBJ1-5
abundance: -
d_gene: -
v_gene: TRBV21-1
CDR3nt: TGTGCCAGCAGCAAAGCCGGGACAGGCAATCAGCCCCAGCATTTT
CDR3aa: CASSKAGTGNQPQHF

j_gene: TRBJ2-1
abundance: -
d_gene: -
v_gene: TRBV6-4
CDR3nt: TGTGCTGAGGTGGGGGTCAGCTCCTACAATGAGCAGTTCTTC
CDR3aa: CAEVGVSSYNEQFF

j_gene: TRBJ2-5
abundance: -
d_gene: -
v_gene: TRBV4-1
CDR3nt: TGCGCCAGCAGCCACCCCCTAGCGCGCAAGCCAGAGACCCAGTACTTC
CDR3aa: CASSHPLARKPETQYF

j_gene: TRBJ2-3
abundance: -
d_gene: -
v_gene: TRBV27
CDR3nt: TGTGCCAGCAGTGCCTCAAGGATCACAGATACGCAGTATTTT
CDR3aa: CASSASRITDTQYF

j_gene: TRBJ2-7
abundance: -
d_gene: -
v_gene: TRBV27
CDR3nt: TGTGCCAGCAGTTTTTTCGGGACAACTGGCCCCGAGCAGTACTTC
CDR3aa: CASSFFGTTGPEQYF

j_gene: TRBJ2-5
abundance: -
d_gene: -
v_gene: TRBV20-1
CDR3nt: TGCAGTGCTTCCTTCGGCGGGACCCAGTACTTC
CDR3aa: CSASFGGTQYF

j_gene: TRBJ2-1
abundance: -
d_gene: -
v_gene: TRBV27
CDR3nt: TGTGCCAGCAACTTTGGGCTAGCGACGAATGAGCAGTTCTTC
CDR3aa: CASNFGLATNEQFF

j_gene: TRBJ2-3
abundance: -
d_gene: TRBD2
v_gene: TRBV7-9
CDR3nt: TGTGCCAGCTCGCGACAGGCGAGCGGGAGCTATGATACGCAGTATTTT
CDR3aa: CASSRQASGSYDTQYF

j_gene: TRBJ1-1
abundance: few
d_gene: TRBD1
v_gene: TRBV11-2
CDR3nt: TGTGCCAGCAGCGCGGGACAGTACACTGAAGCTTTCTTT
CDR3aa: CASSAGQYTEAFF

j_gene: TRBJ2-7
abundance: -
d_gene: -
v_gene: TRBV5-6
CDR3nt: TGTGCCAGCAGCTTGGTAGGGCCCGAGCAGTACTTC
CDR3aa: CASSLVGPEQYF

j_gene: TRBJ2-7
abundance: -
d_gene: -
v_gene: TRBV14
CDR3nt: TGTGCCAGCAGCCAAGATTCGGTTTACGAGCAGTACTTC
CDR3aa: CASSQDSVYEQYF

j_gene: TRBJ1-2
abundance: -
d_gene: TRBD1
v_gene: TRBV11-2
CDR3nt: TGTGCCAGCAGCCCGCACAGGGGGCAGGGGGATGGCTACACCTTC
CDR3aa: CASSPHRGQGDGYTF

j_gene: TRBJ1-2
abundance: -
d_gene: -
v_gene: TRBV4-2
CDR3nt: TGTGCCAGCAGCCAAGATCTGGGAGCTACGCAGGGCTACACCTTC
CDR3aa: CASSQDLGATQGYTF

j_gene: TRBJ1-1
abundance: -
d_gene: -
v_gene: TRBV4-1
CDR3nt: TGCGCCAGCAGCCAAGATAGAGGCGAGACACAAGAAGCTTTCTTT
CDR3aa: CASSQDRGETQEAFF

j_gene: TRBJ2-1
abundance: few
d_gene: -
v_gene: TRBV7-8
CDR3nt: TGTGCCAGCAGCTTAGCTCCTCGGAGGACCTACAATGAGCAGTTCTTC
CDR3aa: CASSLAPRRTYNEQFF

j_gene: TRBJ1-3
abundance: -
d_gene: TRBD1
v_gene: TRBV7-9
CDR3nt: TGTGCCAGCAGCTTAGCAGGGGGCGAAGGAAACACCATATATTTT
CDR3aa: CASSLAGGEGNTIYF

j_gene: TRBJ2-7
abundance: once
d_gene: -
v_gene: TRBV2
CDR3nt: TGTGCCAGCAGTGGCGACGTATACGAGCAGTACTTC
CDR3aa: CASSGDVYEQYF

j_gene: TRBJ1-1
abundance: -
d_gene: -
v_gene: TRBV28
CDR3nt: TGTGCCAGCAGTTCTGGGGGGGTCAAGAACACTGAAGCTTTCTTT
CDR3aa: CASSSGGVKNTEAFF

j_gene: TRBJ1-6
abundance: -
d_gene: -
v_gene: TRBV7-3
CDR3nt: TGTGCCAGCAGCTTGCCTAATTCACCCCTCCACTTT
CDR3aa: CASSLPNSPLHF

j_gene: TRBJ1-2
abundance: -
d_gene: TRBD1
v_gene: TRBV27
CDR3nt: TGTGCCAGCAGTTTGACGGGACAGTCCCGCTATGGCTACACCTTC
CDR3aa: CASSLTGQSRYGYTF

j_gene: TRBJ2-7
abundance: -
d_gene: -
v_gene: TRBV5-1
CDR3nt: TGCGCCAGCAGCCTGGAAAGCGGAAGCTCCTACGAGCAGTACTTC
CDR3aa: CASSLESGSSYEQYF

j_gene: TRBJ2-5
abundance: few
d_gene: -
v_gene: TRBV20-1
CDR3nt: TGCAGTGCTAGTAGTGGCCATAGAGAGACCCAGTACTTC
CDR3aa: CSASSGHRETQYF

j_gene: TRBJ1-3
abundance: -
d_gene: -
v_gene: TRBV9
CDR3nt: TGTGCCAGCAGTTACCTTGGGGAGACTGGAAACACCATATATTTT
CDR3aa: CASSYLGETGNTIYF

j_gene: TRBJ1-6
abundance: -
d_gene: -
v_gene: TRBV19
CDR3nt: TGTGCCAGTAGTATCTCAGGGAACCCAAGGGATTCACCCCTCCACTTT
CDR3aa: CASSISGNPRDSPLHF

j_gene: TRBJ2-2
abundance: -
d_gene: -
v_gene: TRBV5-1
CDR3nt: TGCGCCAGCAGCTTAGGGACACCAAACACCGGGGAGCTGTTTTTT
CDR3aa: CASSLGTPNTGELFF